This T cell receptor beta chain was retrieved from a study of STAT5B mutations in CD4+ large granular lymphocyte leukemia. Per the germline V gene, CDR1 is LNHDA and CDR2 is SQIVND (reference sequence). The CDR3 sequence is 16 residues long. With 10 bases clipped from V and 7 bases from J, the junction kept 16 bases outside the gene matches. The method was immunoSEQ multiplex PCR; TCRdb's version includes in-frame clones alone and lacks a portion of them. The sample holds over 8,000 clones, approximately 83% seen once. Either unselected PBMC or bead-purified CD4+, CD4+CD8+, CD57+ or CD56+ cells were sequenced.

This rearrangement joins TRBV19 to TRBJ2-2; 9 bases are a match to TRBD2. The receptor's source is a man in his sixties with CD4+ T-cell large granular lymphocyte leukemia. The source material was PBMCs. Here the CDR3 DNA reads TGTGCCACCGAACCTAGCGGGGCCCCTCTGGACGGGGAGCTGTTTTTT. This gives the protein CATEPSGAPLDGELFF.